What follows are 12 T cell receptor beta chains derived from one specimen sequenced in a study of T cell changes during pregnancy in multiple sclerosis. This table comes from immunoSEQ multiplex PCR, and its TCRdb copy is limited to in-frame clones, with some not included. The sample yields more than 55,000 clones, around 90% seen once. Specimen: peripheral blood, collected in the third trimester of pregnancy. These receptors were obtained from a female donor with multiple sclerosis, enrolled in a pregnancy study.

The chain joins TRBV19 to TRBJ2-1; a weak D match, TRBD2 (5 bases). V dropped 4 bases and J dropped 10 bases, with 14 bases sitting between them. Germline-derived CDR1 and CDR2 are LNHDA and SQIVND (reference sequence). The CDR3 is made up of 13 amino acids. CDR3 sequence: CASSTGPRREQFF. DNA of the CDR3: TGTGCCAGTAGTACTGGTCCCAGGAGGGAGCAGTTCTTC.

Here the CDR3 reads CASSDPDRRGYGYTF. The CDR3 DNA follows: TGTGCCAGCAGTGACCCGGACAGGAGGGGATATGGCTACACCTTC. The rearrangement links TRBV2 to TRBJ1-2, with TRBD1 matching 7 bases. The V gene's germline CDR1 is SNHLY and CDR2 FYNNEI. V lost 3 bases to trimming and J lost 5 bases; unmatched junction nucleotides: 9. The CDR3 covers 15 residues.

The V and J genes are TRBV28 and TRBJ1-4, with D possibly matching TRBD1 (5 bases). There are 12 residues in the CDR3. Germline V lookup: CDR1 MDHEN, CDR2 SYDVKM. Trimming shortened V by 10 bases and J by 8 bases, and 14 bases separated the two germline ends. The CDR3 nucleotides are TGTGCCACCAAGGACATGGGGGAAAAACTGTTTTTT. Translated, it gives CATKDMGEKLFF. The entire variable domain, with the rest obtained from reference TRBV28 and TRBJ1-4, is as follows: DVKVTQSSRYLVKRTGEKVFLECVQDMDHENMFWYRQDPGLGLRLIYFSYDVKMKEKGDIPEGYSVSREKKERFSLILESASTNQTSMYLCATKDMGEKLFFGSGTQLSVL.

The chain recombines TRBV5-6 with TRBJ2-2; D not certain. Trimming cost V 4 bases and J 3 bases, with 7 bases left between them. CDR1 is SGHDT, CDR2 YYEEEE, per germline. CDR3 length equals 13 residues. The CDR3 DNA follows: TGTGCCAGCAGCCCAGACTACACCGGGGAGCTGTTTTTT. This sequence encodes CASSPDYTGELFF.

V is TRBV7-2 and J is TRBJ2-3; 9 bases map to TRBD2. Germline V CDR1 and CDR2: SGHTA, FQGNSA. CDR3 size: 15 residues. V trimming: 2 bases; J trimming: 6 bases; junction bases outside the gene matches: 6. CDR3 protein: CASSLSSGSLDTQYF. The DNA of the CDR3 is TGTGCCAGCAGCTTAAGTAGCGGGAGTTTGGATACGCAGTATTTT.

This clone showed up just once. This chain joins TRBV6-1 and TRBJ2-7; 10 nucleotides align to TRBD1. From germline, CDR1 is MNHNS and CDR2 SASEGT. The V segment lost 0 bases and the J segment 2 bases; nucleotides outside the gene matches: 1. There are 15 residues in the CDR3. The CDR3 here is CASSEADRGAYEQYF. The CDR3, as DNA: TGTGCCAGCAGTGAAGCGGACAGGGGGGCCTACGAGCAGTACTTC.

The rearrangement uses TRBV10-3 and TRBJ2-7; 12 bases line up with TRBD1. The V segment lost 10 bases and the J segment 7 bases; nucleotides outside the gene matches: 17. Germline V gene sequence: CDR1 ENHRY, CDR2 SYGVKD. The CDR3 runs 16 residues. CDR3 nucleotides: TGTGCCACCACAGACCCGGGGGACAGGGGGCTGGAGGAGCAGTACTTC. Its translation is CATTDPGDRGLEEQYF.

The J gene is TRBJ2-7, the V gene TRBV2, with 10 positions matching TRBD2. CDR3 size: 15 residues. Germline values: CDR1 SNHLY, CDR2 FYNNEI. The J segment lost 1 base and the V segment lost 1 base, leaving 1 base of the junction unmatched. CDR3 DNA: TGTGCCAGCAGTGAAGTGACTAGCGGGTCCTACGAGCAGTACTTC. Amino acid sequence: CASSEVTSGSYEQYF.

V gene TRBV7-2 combines with J gene TRBJ2-3, with 8 bases that match TRBD1. CDR1 is SGHTA and CDR2 is FQGNSA in the germline V gene. This CDR3 has 15 amino acids. V was pared by 3 bases and J by 4 bases, with 6 bases of the junction left unmatched. CDR3 loop: CASSLGTGRADTQYF. The CDR3 coding sequence is TGTGCCAGCAGCTTGGGGACAGGTCGAGCAGATACGCAGTATTTT. The complete variable domain, with remaining parts taken from reference TRBV7-2 and TRBJ2-3, reads GAGVSQSPSNKVTEKGKDVELRCDPISGHTALYWYRQSLGQGLEFLIYFQGNSAPDKSGLPSDRFSAERTGGSVSTLTIQRTQQEDSAVYLCASSLGTGRADTQYFGPGTRLTVL.

On this clone: Since a much larger clone is just one base distant, this may be a read error. This chain connects TRBV7-2 to TRBJ1-1; D unresolved. Trimming shortened V by 5 bases and J by 0 bases, and 7 bases separated the two germline ends. Germline-derived CDR1 and CDR2 are SGHTA and FQGNSA. The CDR3 is 13 amino acids. The CDR3 coding sequence is TGTGCCAGCAGCATATCGGTGAACACTGAAGCTTTCTTT. Translating gives CASSISVNTEAFF. The full variable domain, with the rest looked up from reference TRBV7-2 and TRBJ1-1, is GAGVSQSPSNKVTEKGKDVELRCDPISGHTALYWYRQSLGQGLEFLIYFQGNSAPDKSGLPSDRFSAERTGGSVSTLTIQRTQQEDSAVYLCASSISVNTEAFFGQGTRLTVV.

This chain connects TRBV7-2 to TRBJ2-7, with D possibly being TRBD2 (6 bases). V was pared by 1 base and J by 2 bases, with 9 bases between. This CDR3 comprises 14 residues. Germline CDR1 SGHTA, CDR2 FQGNSA. The CDR3 reads CASSLGGLTYEQYF. The CDR3 bases are TGTGCCAGCAGCTTAGGAGGACTAACCTACGAGCAGTACTTC.

The chain couples TRBV19 to TRBJ2-2; no clear D. Trimming removed 5 bases at V and 2 bases at J, with 12 bases between. The length of the CDR3 is 15 residues. From germline, CDR1 is LNHDA and CDR2 SQIVND (reference sequence). The CDR3 DNA reads TGTGCCAGTAGTTTTTGGGCAGACAACACCGGGGAGCTGTTTTTT. Its translation is CASSFWADNTGELFF.